The 24 T cell receptor beta chains reported below all come from one sample, sequenced in a study of T cell repertoires in cytomegalovirus infection. TCRdb re-called the reads through MiXCR, storing one row per CDR3 protein. The sample has roughly 310,000 distinct CDR3 sequences, under 20% seen once. Sequencing was done on a sample of PBMCs. The receptors stem from a human donor in good health (CMV status not recorded). Some clones in this sample may be carry-over from other donors' samples.

This clonotype was seen at least ten times. The gene calls are TRBV6-5 and TRBJ2-5; D might be TRBD1 (6 bases). Germline CDR1 reads MNHEY; CDR2 reads SVGAGI. V dropped 0 bases and J dropped 0 bases, with 23 bases sitting between them. This CDR3 has 20 residues. The CDR3: CASSYSRPEPGHRNQETQYF. In nucleotides, the CDR3 is TGTGCCAGCAGTTACTCGCGCCCGGAACCGGGACACCGAAACCAAGAGACCCAGTACTTC.

This clonotype was counted at least ten times. The V gene is TRBV28, the J gene TRBJ2-1; maybe TRBD1 (5 bases). Germline loops: CDR1 MDHEN, CDR2 SYDVKM. The V end lost 1 base, the J end lost 7 bases, and 14 bases lay between the germline ends. CDR3 size: 15 residues. The CDR3 DNA sequence: TGTGCCAGCAGTTTATTGGATAATAGACAGAATGAGCAGTTCTTC. It is translated as CASSLLDNRQNEQFF.

The chain uses TRBV11-2 and TRBJ2-3; possibly TRBD2 for D (5 bases). CDR1 SGHAT and CDR2 FQNNGV come from the germline V gene. This CDR3 has 16 amino acids. Trimming took 2 bases from V and 0 from J, leaving 12 bases between them. This CDR3 reads CASSLRRPTSTDTQYF. CDR3 coding DNA: TGTGCCAGCAGCTTAAGGAGGCCCACTAGCACAGATACGCAGTATTTT.

The sample holds a few counts of this clonotype. The chain carries TRBV27 and TRBJ1-6, with D uncertain. The V end was cut by 4 bases, the J end by 7 bases, with 14 bases between. The CDR3 runs to 15 residues. The germline CDR1 and CDR2 sequences are MNHEY and SMNVEV (reference sequence). In DNA form, the CDR3 reads TGTGCCAGCAGTTCCTCCACAGCGCTGAATTCACCCCTCCACTTT. This encodes CASSSSTALNSPLHF.

The rearrangement uses TRBV4-1 and TRBJ1-5, with D possibly being TRBD1 (5 bases). CDR1 is MGHRA, CDR2 YSYEKL, per germline. The V end was cut by 0 bases, the J end by 12 bases, with 12 bases between. The CDR3 sequence is 13 residues long. The CDR3 bases are TGCGCCAGCAGCCAAGATCAGGGAGGTAACCAGCATTTT. Protein sequence: CASSQDQGGNQHF.

The chain is built from TRBV28 and TRBJ1-5; D unresolved. The CDR3 runs to 16 residues. Germline V gene lookup returns CDR1 MDHEN and CDR2 SYDVKM. V was clipped by 5 bases and J by 0 bases, with 14 bases between them. CDR3 protein: CASSPAGRDSNQPQHF. CDR3 nucleotide sequence: TGTGCCAGCAGTCCAGCCGGGCGGGATAGCAATCAGCCCCAGCATTTT.

This clonotype was counted ten times or more. The V call is TRBV28, the J call TRBJ2-1; the D is unclear. With 3 bases removed from V and 6 bases from J, the gap between germline ends came to 9 bases. Looked up from germline, CDR1 is MDHEN and CDR2 is SYDVKM. This CDR3 has 13 residues. The CDR3 spells CASSFYSPNEQFF. The CDR3 coding sequence is TGTGCCAGCAGTTTCTATAGCCCCAATGAGCAGTTCTTC.

This clonotype came up a few times. The chain uses TRBV20-1 and TRBJ1-2, with D tentatively TRBD1 (5 bases). Deletions cut 6 bases from V and 2 bases from J, with 13 bases between. This CDR3 is built from 13 residues. Germline CDR1 DFQATT, CDR2 SNEGSKA (reference sequence). The CDR3: CSASDTVNYGYTF. The CDR3, as DNA: TGCAGTGCCTCGGACACCGTAAACTATGGCTACACCTTC.

At least ten counts were recorded for this clonotype. The chain links TRBV6-5 to TRBJ2-1; 8 bases are a match to TRBD1. V shed 6 bases, J shed 8 bases, and the junction held 15 bases outside the gene matches. Germline V gene sequence: CDR1 MNHEY, CDR2 SVGAGI. The CDR3 consists of 16 residues. CDR3 sequence reads: CASRRTGSLGGDEQFF. CDR3 nucleotide sequence: TGTGCCAGCAGACGGACAGGGTCACTTGGCGGGGATGAGCAGTTCTTC.

In its sample, this clonotype was seen many times. This rearrangement joins TRBV7-6 to TRBJ2-3; 9 nucleotides line up with TRBD1. Germline lookup yields CDR1 SGHVS and CDR2 FNYEAQ. This CDR3 region has 18 residues. V trimming: 2 bases; J trimming: 2 bases; junction bases outside the gene matches: 11. CDR3 sequence (DNA): TGTGCCAGCAGCTTACTAGGACAGGGGTTAGACACCACAGATACGCAGTATTTT. Amino acid sequence: CASSLLGQGLDTTDTQYF.

The chain joins TRBV14 to TRBJ2-2; unclear D gene. This CDR3 has 16 residues. Germline V gene data show CDR1 as SGHDN and CDR2 as FVKESK. V lost 5 bases and J 0 bases, leaving 13 bases between the germline ends. This chain's CDR3 is CASSKRLTTNTGELFF. CDR3 nucleotides: TGTGCCAGCAGCAAGAGGTTAACCACGAACACCGGGGAGCTGTTTTTT.

This clonotype was counted at least ten times. The chain employs TRBV12-3 or TRBV12-4 and TRBJ2-1; D not certain. The V end lost 7 bases, the J end lost 1 base, and 8 bases lay between the germline ends. This CDR3 spans 13 amino acids. Written as DNA, the CDR3 is TGTGCCAGCACCCGACTTTCCTACAATGAGCAGTTCTTC. Its protein is CASTRLSYNEQFF.

This clonotype was picked up many times. The genes are TRBV7-6 and TRBJ1-1; 7 bases line up with TRBD1. After removal of 4 bases from V and 0 bases from J, the junction contained 5 bases not matched to a gene. CDR1 SGHVS and CDR2 FNYEAQ come from the germline V gene. The CDR3 sequence is 15 residues long. The CDR3 region is CASSSRQGVNTEAFF. The DNA of the CDR3 is TGTGCCAGCAGCTCCCGACAGGGTGTGAACACTGAAGCTTTCTTT. Full variable domain (outside the CDR3, taken from reference TRBV7-6 and TRBJ1-1): GAGVSQSPRYKVTKRGQDVALRCDPISGHVSLYWYRQALGQGPEFLTYFNYEAQQDKSGLPNDRFSAERPEGSISTLTIQRTEQRDSAMYRCASSSRQGVNTEAFFGQGTRLTVV.

The chain links TRBV29-1 to TRBJ1-5; no definite D call. Per the germline V gene, CDR1 is SQVTM and CDR2 is ANQGSEA. Trimming left V 7 bases short and J 2 bases short, with 18 bases between. This CDR3 region has 15 residues. Written as DNA, the CDR3 is TGCAGCGCCGCGGAGCTCCCTCGGGGCAATCAGCCCCAGCATTTT. Encoded protein: CSAAELPRGNQPQHF.

The sample holds many counts of this clonotype. The CDR3 coding sequence is TGTGCCAGCAGCTTAGCGCCTGGGGCGGGCACAGATACGCAGTATTTT. Its protein is CASSLAPGAGTDTQYF. This rearrangement joins TRBV7-2 to TRBJ2-3; maybe TRBD1 (5 bases). Germline CDR1 SGHTA, CDR2 FQGNSA. This CDR3 has 16 amino acids. V lost 0 bases, J lost 1 base, and 11 bases lay in between.

This clonotype was seen only a few times. The J gene is TRBJ1-1, the V gene TRBV29-1; D is possibly TRBD1 (5 bases). The CDR3 consists of 13 residues. V dropped 7 bases and J dropped 0 bases, with 12 bases sitting between them. CDR1 and CDR2 from the germline V gene are SQVTM and ANQGSEA. In DNA, the CDR3 is TGCAGCGGACTCACAGGCCTGAACACTGAAGCTTTCTTT. It encodes CSGLTGLNTEAFF.

A remark on this clonotype: At one end, the junction sequence differs from germline, possibly due to a read error. The chain joins TRBV13 to TRBJ2-5, with 11 bases matching TRBD1. The length of the CDR3 is 15 residues. Per germline, CDR1 PRHDT and CDR2 FYEKMQ (reference sequence). The CDR3 protein is CASSIGTGGRETQYF. The CDR3 nucleotides are TGTGCCAGCAGCATAGGGACAGGGGGGAGAGAGACCCAGTACTTC.

This clonotype was seen at least ten times. The V and J genes are TRBV7-2 and TRBJ1-1; maybe TRBD1 (5 bases). Germline V gene lookup returns CDR1 SGHTA and CDR2 FQGNSA. Deletions cut 5 bases from V and 5 bases from J, with 12 bases between. The CDR3 has 13 residues. The CDR3 loop reads CASSSQGLTEAFF. The CDR3 DNA is TGTGCCAGCAGCAGTCAGGGATTGACTGAAGCTTTCTTT. The variable domain in full, with the rest retrieved from reference TRBV7-2 and TRBJ1-1, is GAGVSQSPSNKVTEKGKDVELRCDPISGHTALYWYRQSLGQGLEFLIYFQGNSAPDKSGLPSDRFSAERTGGSVSTLTIQRTQQEDSAVYLCASSSQGLTEAFFGQGTRLTVV.

This clonotype has at least ten counts. This rearrangement joins TRBV7-9 to TRBJ2-7, with TRBD1 as a possible D gene (6 bases). V was trimmed by 5 bases and J by 1 base, leaving 9 bases between them. CDR3 size: 13 residues. Germline assignment: CDR1 SEHNR and CDR2 FQNEAQ (reference sequence). The CDR3 region has the DNA TGTGCCAGCAGCCGACAGGCTTCCTACGAGCAGTACTTC. It encodes CASSRQASYEQYF.

The chain uses TRBV4-2 and TRBJ2-5; perhaps TRBD2 as D (5 bases). The germline V gene encodes CDR1 LGHNA and CDR2 YNFKEQ. V lost 0 bases, J lost 2 bases, and 16 bases lay in between. The CDR3 spans 17 residues. CDR3 residues: CASSQDVEFGVQETQYF. The CDR3 DNA follows: TGTGCCAGCAGCCAAGATGTGGAGTTCGGGGTTCAAGAGACCCAGTACTTC.

This clonotype was picked up many times. The rearrangement joins TRBV7-8 to TRBJ2-7; 7 positions agree with TRBD1. This CDR3 comprises 14 residues. Germline V gene lookup returns CDR1 SGHVS and CDR2 FQNEAQ. With 2 bases clipped from V and 5 bases from J, the junction kept 6 bases outside the gene matches. The CDR3 sequence is CASSLSGQPHEQYF. For the CDR3, the DNA is TGTGCCAGCAGCTTATCGGGACAGCCCCACGAGCAGTACTTC.

CDR3 region: CANSKGSLAKNIQYF. For the CDR3, the DNA is TGTGCCAACAGCAAAGGAAGTCTAGCCAAAAACATTCAGTACTTC. The chain uses TRBV28 and TRBJ2-4; unclear D gene. Trimming left V 10 bases short and J 0 bases short, with 16 bases between. Germline CDR1 is MDHEN and CDR2 is SYDVKM. The CDR3 spans 15 residues.

The table lists this clonotype with many counts. This chain joins TRBV6-1 and TRBJ1-2; TRBD1 might be the D (6 bases). Germline lookup yields CDR1 MNHNS and CDR2 SASEGT. Trimming removed 4 bases at V and 5 bases at J, with 11 bases between. The CDR3 covers 13 residues. For the CDR3, the DNA is TGTGCCAGCAGTGGCGACAGGTCTTATGGCTACACCTTC. This encodes CASSGDRSYGYTF.

This clonotype came up many times. The J gene is TRBJ1-5, the V gene TRBV24-1; a possible D gene is TRBD1 (6 bases). The CDR3 extends over 16 amino acids. Germline CDR1 and CDR2: KGHDR and SFDVKD. CDR3 region: CAPGHPKDYSNQPQHF. CDR3 nucleotide sequence: TGTGCTCCGGGACATCCGAAGGACTATAGCAATCAGCCCCAGCATTTT.